This T cell receptor (beta chain) was obtained from a study of cytomegalovirus exposure and HLA in healthy donors. The PCR made use of 60 Vbeta and 13 Jbeta primers. Here immunoSEQ multiplex PCR was the method, and the copy in TCRdb shows in-frame clones only, minus some. The data show fewer than 200,000 clones, 60% to 85% seen once. About this clone itself: No antigen is known for it.

Study-wide points: The authors assumed roughly uniform sequencing depth across donors for presence/absence analyses. Investigators reported some 150 TCR beta chains as tied to cytomegalovirus.

CDR1 is LNHDA and CDR2 is SQIVND in the germline V gene (reference sequence). CDR3 size: 12 residues. V shed 9 bases and J shed 1 base, with 9 bases lying between them. This receptor was obtained from a female donor in good health and CMV-seronegative. J is TRBJ1-1 and V is TRBV19, with a weak D call TRBD1 (5 bases). The sequenced sample was PBMCs. The CDR3 protein is CASRERNTEAFF. For the CDR3, the DNA is TGTGCCAGCAGGGAAAGGAACACTGAAGCTTTCTTT.